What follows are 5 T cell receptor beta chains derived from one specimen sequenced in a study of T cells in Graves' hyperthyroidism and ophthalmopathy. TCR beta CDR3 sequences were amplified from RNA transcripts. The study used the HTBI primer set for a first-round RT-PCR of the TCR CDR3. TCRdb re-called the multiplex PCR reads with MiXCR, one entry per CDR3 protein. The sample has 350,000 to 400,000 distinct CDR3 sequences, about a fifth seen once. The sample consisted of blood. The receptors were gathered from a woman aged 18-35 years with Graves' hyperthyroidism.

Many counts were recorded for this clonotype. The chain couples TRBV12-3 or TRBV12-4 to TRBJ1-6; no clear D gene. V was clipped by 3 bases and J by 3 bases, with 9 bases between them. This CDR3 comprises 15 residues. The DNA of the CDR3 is TGTGCCAGCAGTTTCGCCCGAGGCTATAATTCACCCCTCCACTTT. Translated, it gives CASSFARGYNSPLHF.

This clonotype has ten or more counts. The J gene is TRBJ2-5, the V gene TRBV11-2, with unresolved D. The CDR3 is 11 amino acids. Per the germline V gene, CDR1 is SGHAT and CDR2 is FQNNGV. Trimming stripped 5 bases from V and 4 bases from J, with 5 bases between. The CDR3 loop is CASSEVETQYF. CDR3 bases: TGTGCCAGCAGCGAAGTAGAGACCCAGTACTTC.

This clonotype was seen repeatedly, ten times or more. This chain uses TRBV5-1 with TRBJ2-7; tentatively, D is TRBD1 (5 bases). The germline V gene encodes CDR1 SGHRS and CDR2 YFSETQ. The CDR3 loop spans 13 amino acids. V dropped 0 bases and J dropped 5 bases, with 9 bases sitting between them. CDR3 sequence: CASSLGWGNEQYF. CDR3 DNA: TGCGCCAGCAGCTTGGGGTGGGGCAACGAGCAGTACTTC.

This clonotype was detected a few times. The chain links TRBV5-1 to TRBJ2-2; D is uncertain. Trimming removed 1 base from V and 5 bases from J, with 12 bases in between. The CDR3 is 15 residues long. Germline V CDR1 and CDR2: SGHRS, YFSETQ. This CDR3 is CASSLRSVLTGELFF. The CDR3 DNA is TGCGCCAGCAGCTTGAGGAGCGTGCTTACCGGGGAGCTGTTTTTT.

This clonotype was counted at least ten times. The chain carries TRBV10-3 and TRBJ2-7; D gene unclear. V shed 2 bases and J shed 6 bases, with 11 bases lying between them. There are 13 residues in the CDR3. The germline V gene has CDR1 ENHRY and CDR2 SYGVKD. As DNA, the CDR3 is TGTGCCATCAGTGAGAATCTTACACCCGAGCAGTACTTC. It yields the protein CAISENLTPEQYF.